This passage covers 32 T cell receptor beta chains from one sample sequenced in a study of blood T cell repertoires in COVID-19. The repertoire was sequenced with immunoSEQ multiplex PCR; TCRdb's copy has only in-frame clones and lacks some. Of about 150,000 clones in the sample, around nine tenths were seen once. Sequencing was carried out using PBMCs or T cells enriched from blood (not recorded which). These receptors were obtained from a woman aged 45-59 years who had recovered from COVID-19.

The gene calls are TRBV5-1 and TRBJ2-1, with 8 bases that match TRBD1. This CDR3 is 14 amino acids long. V was pared by 7 bases and J by 2 bases, with 5 bases of the junction left unmatched. Germline V CDR1 and CDR2: SGHRS, YFSETQ. CDR3 loop: CASGLQGAYNEQFF. The CDR3 DNA reads TGCGCCAGCGGTTTACAGGGGGCCTACAATGAGCAGTTCTTC.

This clone came up once. This chain uses TRBV23-1 with TRBJ1-5; 7 positions match TRBD1. TRBV23-1 is classed as an ORF, of uncertain function. CDR3 length: 14 amino acids. V was clipped by 7 bases and J by 7 bases; unmatched bases: 10. The CDR3 reads CASNQNRGDQPQHF. The DNA for the CDR3 is TGCGCCAGCAACCAAAACAGGGGTGACCAGCCCCAGCATTTT.

V gene TRBV6-2 or TRBV6-3 combines with J gene TRBJ2-7; perhaps TRBD1 as D (5 bases). This CDR3 comprises 14 residues. Germline CDR1 is MNHEY and CDR2 is SVGEGT. V lost 0 bases to trimming and J lost 2 bases, with 8 bases between them. Here the CDR3 DNA reads TGTGCCAGCAGTTACTCGCAGGACACCTACGAGCAGTACTTC. Its translation: CASSYSQDTYEQYF.

The chain combines TRBV19 with TRBJ1-5, with D perhaps TRBD1 (6 bases). Looked up from germline, CDR1 is LNHDA and CDR2 is SQIVND (reference sequence). V shed 10 bases and J shed 2 bases, with 21 bases lying between them. This CDR3 has 16 amino acids. The CDR3 DNA is TGTGCCACTGGGGGCCGGGGCCTCAGAGGCAATCAGCCCCAGCATTTT. Its translation: CATGGRGLRGNQPQHF. The entire variable domain, with the rest obtained from reference TRBV19 and TRBJ1-5, is as follows: DGGITQSPKYLFRKEGQNVTLSCEQNLNHDAMYWYRQDPGQGLRLIYYSQIVNDFQKGDIAEGYSVSREKKESFPLTVTSAQKNPTAFYLCATGGRGLRGNQPQHFGDGTRLSIL.

The genes are TRBV19 and TRBJ2-2, with TRBD1 identical over 7 bases. The J segment lost 0 bases and the V segment lost 8 bases, leaving 6 bases of the junction unmatched. CDR1 is LNHDA, CDR2 SQIVND, per germline (reference sequence). The CDR3 is 15 residues long. The CDR3 nucleotides read TGTGCCAGTGACCACGGGACAGCGAACACCGGGGAGCTGTTTTTT. Its protein is CASDHGTANTGELFF.

The CDR3 region is CSVETGGSPNQPQHF. In DNA form, the CDR3 reads TGCAGCGTCGAGACAGGGGGTAGTCCCAATCAGCCCCAGCATTTT. This rearrangement joins TRBV29-1 to TRBJ1-5; TRBD1 aligns across 9 bases. The CDR3 totals 15 residues. The J segment lost 3 bases and the V segment lost 6 bases, leaving 9 bases of the junction unmatched. Germline assignment: CDR1 SQVTM and CDR2 ANQGSEA. The complete variable domain, with remaining parts taken from reference TRBV29-1 and TRBJ1-5, reads SAVISQKPSRDICQRGTSLTIQCQVDSQVTMMFWYRQQPGQSLTLIATANQGSEATYESGFVIDKFPISRPNLTFSTLTVSNMSPEDSSIYLCSVETGGSPNQPQHFGDGTRLSIL.

This clone showed up just once. V is TRBV7-2 and J is TRBJ2-5; D is possibly TRBD1 (5 bases). The CDR3 length is 15 residues. In germline, CDR1 is SGHTA, CDR2 FQGNSA. With 0 bases removed from V and 5 bases from J, the gap between germline ends came to 13 bases. The CDR3 region is CASSLASAGWETQYF. The CDR3 bases are TGTGCCAGCAGCTTAGCGTCGGCAGGGTGGGAGACCCAGTACTTC.

This clone was observed a single time. V is TRBV4-3 and J is TRBJ1-2, with D tentatively TRBD1 (6 bases). V lost 0 bases, J lost 4 bases, and 18 bases lay in between. CDR3 size: 17 residues. Looked up from germline, CDR1 is LGHNA and CDR2 is YSLEER. CDR3 coding DNA: TGCGCCAGCAGCCAAGATTCGCGACAGGTGGGATCCTATGGCTACACCTTC. Translated: CASSQDSRQVGSYGYTF.

V gene TRBV27 combines with J gene TRBJ2-7; 9 positions agree with TRBD1. The germline V gene encodes CDR1 MNHEY and CDR2 SMNVEV (reference sequence). The junction had 18 bases not matched to a gene; V was cut back by 6 bases and J by 6 bases. The length of the CDR3 is 17 residues. The CDR3 bases are TGTGCCAGCAGGGTTAATACAGGGGGCCGAAGTATCGTCGAGCAGTACTTC. Translation: CASRVNTGGRSIVEQYF.

The rearrangement uses TRBV9 and TRBJ1-2; D perhaps matches TRBD1 (5 bases). V was pared by 1 base and J by 0 bases, with 16 bases between. Germline V CDR1 and CDR2: SGDLS, YYNGEE. This CDR3 region has 17 residues. As DNA, the CDR3 is TGTGCCAGCAGCGTAAGCGGGGGAGGGGCAGCTAACTATGGCTACACCTTC. Its translation is CASSVSGGGAANYGYTF.

The chain is built from TRBV2 and TRBJ1-1; the D gene is possibly TRBD1 (5 bases). With 4 bases removed from V and 4 bases from J, the gap between germline ends came to 13 bases. Germline V lookup: CDR1 SNHLY, CDR2 FYNNEI. The CDR3 consists of 14 residues. CDR3 bases: TGTGCCAGCAGTGCCCAAGGCGGGGGCACTGAAGCTTTCTTT. It is translated as CASSAQGGGTEAFF.

V gene TRBV7-2 combines with J gene TRBJ2-2; TRBD2 is a possible D gene (5 bases). Deletions cut 5 bases from V and 5 bases from J, with 15 bases between. The CDR3 sequence is 15 residues long. Per the germline V gene, CDR1 is SGHTA and CDR2 is FQGNSA. The DNA of the CDR3 is TGTGCCAGCAGCAAAGACTACGGGCAGACCGGGGAGCTGTTTTTT. Its protein product is CASSKDYGQTGELFF. Together with reference TRBV7-2 and TRBJ2-2, the CDR3 gives the full variable domain: GAGVSQSPSNKVTEKGKDVELRCDPISGHTALYWYRQSLGQGLEFLIYFQGNSAPDKSGLPSDRFSAERTGGSVSTLTIQRTQQEDSAVYLCASSKDYGQTGELFFGEGSRLTVL.

This clone has a single count. The chain recombines TRBV4-3 with TRBJ1-2; TRBD1 agrees at 8 bases. V lost 5 bases and J lost 4; bases outside the gene matches: 3. The CDR3 totals 13 residues. Germline-derived CDR1 and CDR2 are LGHNA and YSLEER. In DNA, the CDR3 is TGCGCCAGCAGCACCACAGGGGGCTATGGCTACACCTTC. This encodes CASSTTGGYGYTF.

This clone was recorded a few times. The chain is built from TRBV7-3 and TRBJ2-3; 7 positions match TRBD2. V was clipped by 5 bases and J by 4 bases; unmatched bases: 6. The CDR3 runs to 14 residues. Germline V lookup: CDR1 SGHTA, CDR2 FQGTGA. The CDR3 loop reads CASSIRTRSDTQYF. CDR3 in DNA: TGTGCCAGCAGCATTAGGACTAGATCAGATACGCAGTATTTT.

The chain joins TRBV2 to TRBJ2-3; perhaps TRBD1 as D (6 bases). Germline loops: CDR1 SNHLY, CDR2 FYNNEI. V gave up 4 bases and J gave up 3 bases, with 17 bases separating them. The CDR3 is 16 amino acids. CDR3: CASSVGRGVRTDTQYF. CDR3 DNA sequence: TGTGCCAGCAGTGTAGGCAGGGGAGTGAGGACAGATACGCAGTATTTT.

The chain recombines TRBV29-1 with TRBJ2-1; perhaps TRBD2 as D (6 bases). The V end lost 6 bases, the J end lost 15 bases, and 18 bases lay between the germline ends. The CDR3 runs to 11 residues. Germline-derived CDR1 and CDR2 are SQVTM and ANQGSEA. The CDR3 here is CSVFIGLLPFF. The DNA for the CDR3 is TGCAGCGTGTTTATAGGACTACTTCCGTTCTTC.

The chain carries TRBV6-5 and TRBJ2-5; 10 nucleotides match TRBD1. Germline CDR1 and CDR2: MNHEY and SVGAGI. The ends lost 2 bases at V and 9 bases at J; junction bases unmatched: 3. The CDR3 is 13 amino acids. In DNA form, the CDR3 reads TGTGCCAGCAGTTACGACAGGGGGCGCGCCCAGTACTTC. The encoded protein is CASSYDRGRAQYF.

The rearrangement uses TRBV29-1 and TRBJ2-1; D may be TRBD1 (5 bases). V lost 7 bases, J lost 6 bases, and 7 bases lay in between. The CDR3 spans 10 residues. Germline CDR1 SQVTM, CDR2 ANQGSEA. CDR3 region: CSGQTNEQFF. CDR3 bases: TGCAGCGGACAGACCAATGAGCAGTTCTTC.

The rearrangement links TRBV6-5 to TRBJ2-1, with 12 bases fitting TRBD1. Per germline, CDR1 MNHEY and CDR2 SVGAGI. Losses at the gene ends were 2 bases for V and 11 bases for J; bases not matched to a gene: 7. CDR3 length equals 15 residues. This chain's CDR3 is CASSYRGTGGVKQFF. The CDR3 nucleotides are TGTGCCAGCAGTTACCGGGGGACAGGGGGCGTAAAGCAGTTCTTC.

V usage is TRBV7-9 and J usage is TRBJ2-7; 7 bases fit TRBD1. Per germline, CDR1 SEHNR and CDR2 FQNEAQ (reference sequence). The V and J ends lost 6 bases and 5 bases, in that order; junction bases with no gene match: 10. CDR3 length equals 14 residues. The CDR3 bases are TGTGCCAGCAGTTCAGGGGGTACCCCCCACGAGCAGTACTTC. This sequence encodes CASSSGGTPHEQYF.

V usage is TRBV6-5 and J usage is TRBJ2-3; 8 bases agree with TRBD2. The V and J ends lost 7 bases and 1 base, in that order; junction bases with no gene match: 7. CDR1 is MNHEY, CDR2 SVGAGI, per germline. This CDR3 comprises 15 residues. DNA of the CDR3: TGTGCCAGCAAAAACGGGGGGGCCGGCACAGATACGCAGTATTTT. Translating it yields CASKNGGAGTDTQYF.

The rearrangement links TRBV28 to TRBJ2-7, with no clear D. The CDR3 has 14 amino acids. The germline V gene has CDR1 MDHEN and CDR2 SYDVKM. Trimming stripped 6 bases from V and 0 bases from J, with 12 bases between. For the CDR3, the DNA is TGTGCCAGCAGCCTGATTTTGAGCTCCTACGAGCAGTACTTC. Translated: CASSLILSSYEQYF.

J is TRBJ2-1 and V is TRBV2; possible D gene TRBD1, 5 bases. Germline loops: CDR1 SNHLY, CDR2 FYNNEI. The CDR3 runs 15 residues. Trimming took 2 bases from V and 6 from J, leaving 14 bases between them. The CDR3, as DNA: TGTGCCAGCAGTGAAAGGTCAGGGCTCCTCAATGAGCAGTTCTTC. Amino acids: CASSERSGLLNEQFF.

The rearrangement joins TRBV7-9 to TRBJ2-1; 8 bases agree with TRBD2. Germline-derived CDR1 and CDR2 are SEHNR and FQNEAQ (reference sequence). This CDR3 is built from 16 residues. The ends lost 6 bases at V and 4 bases at J; junction bases unmatched: 11. CDR3 residues: CASSWTSSKWYNEQFF. The CDR3 nucleotides read TGTGCCAGCAGTTGGACTAGCTCCAAGTGGTACAATGAGCAGTTCTTC.

The chain joins TRBV5-4 to TRBJ1-1, with TRBD1 as a possible D gene (5 bases). Trimming shortened V by 4 bases and J by 2 bases, and 18 bases separated the two germline ends. The CDR3 length is 16 residues. Germline V gene sequence: CDR1 SGHNT, CDR2 YYREEE (reference sequence). The CDR3 nucleotides are TGTGCCAGCAGCCGCGTAGGGACTCAGATAAACACTGAAGCTTTCTTT. Its translation is CASSRVGTQINTEAFF.

The J gene is TRBJ2-1, the V gene TRBV15; 10 positions match TRBD1. Per the germline V gene, CDR1 is LNHNV and CDR2 is YYDKDF (reference sequence). The V gene end was trimmed by 4 bases and the J gene end by 2 bases; junction bases not matched to a gene: 5. This CDR3 has 16 amino acids. The CDR3, as DNA: TGTGCCACCAGCATTTGGGACAGGGGTCCCTACAATGAGCAGTTCTTC. This codes for CATSIWDRGPYNEQFF. The full variable domain, with the rest looked up from reference TRBV15 and TRBJ2-1, is DAMVIQNPRYQVTQFGKPVTLSCSQTLNHNVMYWYQQKSSQAPKLLFHYYDKDFNNEADTPDNFQSRRPNTSFCFLDIRSPGLGDTAMYLCATSIWDRGPYNEQFFGPGTRLTVL.

The gene calls are TRBV12-5 and TRBJ2-3, with 11 bases lining up with TRBD1. CDR3 size: 15 residues. The germline CDR1 and CDR2 sequences are LGHNT and FRNRAP. After removal of 6 bases from V and 6 bases from J, the junction contained 8 bases not matched to a gene. The CDR3 bases are TGTGCTAGTGGCGACCGGGACAGGGGGATGGATACGCAGTATTTT. Amino acid sequence: CASGDRDRGMDTQYF.

This clone appeared a single time. The V call is TRBV5-5, the J call TRBJ1-1; a weak D match, TRBD1 (6 bases). CDR1 and CDR2 from the germline V gene are SGHKS and YYEKEE (reference sequence). Trimming cost V 4 bases and J 9 bases, with 16 bases left between them. The CDR3 length is 13 residues. This CDR3 reads CASSPRGGYQAFF. Here the CDR3 DNA reads TGTGCCAGCAGCCCTAGGGGGGGATACCAAGCTTTCTTT.

The gene calls are TRBV2 and TRBJ2-6; D remains ambiguous. CDR3 size: 14 residues. The germline V gene has CDR1 SNHLY and CDR2 FYNNEI. V was pared by 7 bases and J by 2 bases, with 9 bases between. The CDR3 spells CASIINTGANVLTF. CDR3 nucleotides: TGTGCCAGCATCATCAACACTGGGGCCAACGTCCTGACTTTC. The entire variable domain, with the rest obtained from reference TRBV2 and TRBJ2-6, is as follows: EPEVTQTPSHQVTQMGQEVILRCVPISNHLYFYWYRQILGQKVEFLVSFYNNEISEKSEIFDDQFSVERPDGSNFTLKIRSTKLEDSAMYFCASIINTGANVLTFGAGSRLTVL.

This chain links TRBV5-1 with TRBJ2-1, with 9 positions matching TRBD2. The CDR3 is 14 residues long. V trimming: 0 bases; J trimming: 15 bases; junction bases outside the gene matches: 10. Germline CDR1 is SGHRS and CDR2 is YFSETQ. CDR3 in amino acids: CASSLVTSGSLPFF. The CDR3 DNA follows: TGCGCCAGCAGCTTGGTTACTAGCGGGTCCCTTCCGTTCTTC.

J is TRBJ1-2 and V is TRBV29-1; D call uncertain. CDR1 is SQVTM, CDR2 ANQGSEA, per germline. The CDR3 runs to 12 residues. V was cut by 7 bases and J by 5 bases, with 14 bases left in between. For the CDR3, the DNA is TGCAGCGCCGTTGAGGTTCGGTATGGCTACACCTTC. It translates to CSAVEVRYGYTF.

V usage is TRBV12-3 or TRBV12-4 and J usage is TRBJ2-7; D gene uncertain. The CDR3 totals 11 residues. The V gene lost 5 bases and the J gene lost 4 bases, with 6 bases spanning the gap. CDR3 coding DNA: TGTGCCAGCAGTCAAGAGTACGAGCAGTACTTC. This translates into CASSQEYEQYF.